This section outlines one TCR beta chain sequence together with its context. Its antigen is not identified. This record comes from a study of T cells after yellow fever vaccination. Study-wide findings and caveats: In post-booster samples, most primary-vaccination clones reappeared (about 97% CD4, roughly 89% CD8).

Germline-derived CDR1 and CDR2 are MNHEY and SVGEGT. V gave up 2 bases and J gave up 8 bases, with 16 bases separating them. This CDR3 is 15 amino acids long. Making TCR cDNA involved 5'RACE template switching, which added UMIs and a universal primer site. TCRdb ran MiXCR on the 5' RACE reads and lists one entry per CDR3 protein. The sample contains fewer than 400,000 distinct CDR3 sequences, about 6% of which appear only once. The rearrangement joins TRBV6-2 or TRBV6-3 to TRBJ2-1; D unclear. The sequence was obtained from a man aged 25-40 years who received the YFV17D yellow fever vaccine. The sequencing here drew on PBMCs, taken 5 days after the yellow fever booster vaccination. In nucleotides, the CDR3 is TGTGCCAGCAGTTACCTCGACCGAGGCCGGGATGAGCAGTTCTTC. Translating it yields CASSYLDRGRDEQFF.